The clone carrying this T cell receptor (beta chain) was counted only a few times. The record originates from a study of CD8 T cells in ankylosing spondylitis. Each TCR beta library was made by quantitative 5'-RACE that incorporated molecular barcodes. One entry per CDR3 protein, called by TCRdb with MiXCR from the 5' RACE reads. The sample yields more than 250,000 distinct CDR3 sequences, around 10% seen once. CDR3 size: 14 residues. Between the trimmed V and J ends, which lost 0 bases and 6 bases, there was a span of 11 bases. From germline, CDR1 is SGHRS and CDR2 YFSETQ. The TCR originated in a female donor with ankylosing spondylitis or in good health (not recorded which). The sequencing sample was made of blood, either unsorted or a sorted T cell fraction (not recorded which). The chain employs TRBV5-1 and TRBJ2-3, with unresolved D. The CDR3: CASSLATGSDTQYF. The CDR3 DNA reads TGCGCCAGCAGCTTGGCCACCGGGTCGGATACGCAGTATTTT.